This T cell receptor beta chain was captured by sequencing in a study of blood T cell repertoires in COVID-19. Study-wide context: The United States, Italy and Spain were the sources of the acute and convalescent COVID-19 samples. T cells, B-cell-depleted T cells, or PBMCs supplied cDNA or gDNA.

In the original workflow: Reference gene primer amplification yielded estimated nucleated cell counts. Clones were sequenced by immunoSEQ multiplex PCR, and TCRdb holds only the in-frame ones, with some missing. V, J and clone size are taken as reported in that table, and D and trimming were inferred from the DNA itself. Of 110,000 or so clones in the sample, around 90% are singletons; the top ten hold roughly 8.2%. The receptor was derived from a human donor in a cohort sampled during active COVID-19. Material for sequencing was peripheral blood.

CDR3 nucleotides: TGCGCCAGCAGCCAAGAAAGCAGCGGGGGGGCGAATGAGCAGTTCTTC. It yields the protein CASSQESSGGANEQFF. This chain links TRBV4-1 with TRBJ2-1, with TRBD2 matching over 10 bases. The CDR3 loop spans 16 amino acids. V dropped 0 bases and J dropped 7; count of bases not matched to a gene: 6. Germline values: CDR1 MGHRA, CDR2 YSYEKL.